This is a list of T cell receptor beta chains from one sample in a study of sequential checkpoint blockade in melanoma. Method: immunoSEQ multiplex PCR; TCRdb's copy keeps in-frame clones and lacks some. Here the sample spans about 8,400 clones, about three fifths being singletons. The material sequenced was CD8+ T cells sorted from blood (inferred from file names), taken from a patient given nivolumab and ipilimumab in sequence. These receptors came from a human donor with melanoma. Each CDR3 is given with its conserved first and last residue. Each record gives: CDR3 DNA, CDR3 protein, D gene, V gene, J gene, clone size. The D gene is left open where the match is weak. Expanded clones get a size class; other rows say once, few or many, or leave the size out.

TGCGCCAGCAGCCAGGGACAGGGGGACACCTACGAGCAGTACTTC	CASSQGQGDTYEQYF	TRBD1	TRBV4-1	TRBJ2-7	.
TGTGCCAGCAGCTTGACAGGGAGCTCCTATAATTCACCCCTCCACTTT	CASSLTGSSYNSPLHF	TRBD1	TRBV28	TRBJ1-6	once
TGTGCCAGCAGCCCCGGGACTCGTTATGAAAAACTGTTTTTT	CASSPGTRYEKLFF	.	TRBV5-6	TRBJ1-4	.
TGTGCCAGCAGCCCCTCGGAGGTTCTAAACACCATATATTTT	CASSPSEVLNTIYF	.	TRBV11-2	TRBJ1-3	.
TGTGCCAGCAGCTTATTTTTGCAGTCGAACACCGGGGAGCTGTTTTTT	CASSLFLQSNTGELFF	.	TRBV7-8	TRBJ2-2	.
TGTGCCAGCAGTCCTACAGGTTCTGGGGCCAACGTCCTGACTTTC	CASSPTGSGANVLTF	.	TRBV6-4	TRBJ2-6	.
TGTGCCAGCGCGGAGGTCGGGACAGGGGATGGCTACACCTTC	CASAEVGTGDGYTF	TRBD1	TRBV7-9	TRBJ1-2	few
TGCGCCAGCAGCCAAGACAGGGGGGCGACTGCAGAGCAGTACTTC	CASSQDRGATAEQYF	.	TRBV4-1	TRBJ2-7	.
TGTGCCAGCAGCTCCCGGGGTTATAATTCACCCCTCCACTTT	CASSSRGYNSPLHF	.	TRBV5-4	TRBJ1-6	.
TGTGCCAGCAGCACCCTCGAGGCCGAGCAGTACTTC	CASSTLEAEQYF	.	TRBV7-9	TRBJ2-7	medium-sized
TGTGCCACCCGGTCCGGTTTCTCCTACGAGCAGTACTTC	CATRSGFSYEQYF	.	TRBV6-5	TRBJ2-7	.
TGTGCCAGCAGTTACTCGGACAGGGGGAGCTCCTACGAGCAGTACTTC	CASSYSDRGSSYEQYF	TRBD1	TRBV6-5	TRBJ2-7	.
TGTGCCAGCAGCGAGGCCTTGAGGGGGACTGAAGCTTTCTTT	CASSEALRGTEAFF	.	TRBV9	TRBJ1-1	.
TGCGCCAGCAGTGTTGGAGATAATGAAGCTTTCTTT	CASSVGDNEAFF	.	TRBV5-1	TRBJ1-1	.
TGTGCCAGCAGTGAGTTTGCGGGGGCGAACACCGGGGAGCTGTTTTTT	CASSEFAGANTGELFF	TRBD2	TRBV6-4	TRBJ2-2	.
TGTGCCAGCAGTTATGGTGGGACTTCTAATTCACCCCTCCACTTT	CASSYGGTSNSPLHF	.	TRBV6-5	TRBJ1-6	.
TGTGCCAGCAACGATATCCCAAATAGCCACCTCGGTAACTATGGCTACACCTTC	CASNDIPNSHLGNYGYTF	.	TRBV28	TRBJ1-2	.
TGTGCCAGCAGTCCAAGACTAGCTACACACAATGAGCAGTTCTTC	CASSPRLATHNEQFF	TRBD2	TRBV6-5	TRBJ2-1	.
TGCGCCAGCGGACAGGGGCTGTCCTACGAGCAGTACTTC	CASGQGLSYEQYF	TRBD1	TRBV4-1	TRBJ2-7	.
TGCGCCAGCAGCTTGACCTTGAGCTCCTATAATTCACCCCTCCACTTT	CASSLTLSSYNSPLHF	.	TRBV5-1	TRBJ1-6	.
TGCAGCGTTCTTACAGCTAGCAATCAGCCCCAGCATTTT	CSVLTASNQPQHF	.	TRBV29-1	TRBJ1-5	.
TGTGCCAGCAGTCGACAGGTGACTAGCACAGATACGCAGTATTTT	CASSRQVTSTDTQYF	.	TRBV2	TRBJ2-3	.
TGCGCCAGCAGCCAAGACAGGGTTCTGGGAACCGGGGAGCTGTTTTTT	CASSQDRVLGTGELFF	.	TRBV4-1	TRBJ2-2	once
TGTGCCAGCAGCTTGGATGCCCCCGGGGAGCAGTTCTTC	CASSLDAPGEQFF	.	TRBV5-5	TRBJ2-1	.
TGTGCCAGCAGTCCTCTGACAAGTATGAACACTGAAGCTTTCTTT	CASSPLTSMNTEAFF	.	TRBV6-5	TRBJ1-1	large
TGTGCCAGCAGCCTCCTGAACACTGAAGCTTTCTTT	CASSLLNTEAFF	.	TRBV28	TRBJ1-1	.
TGCGCCAGCGCCCCTGAACAGGGTGGCCATGAGCAGTTCTTC	CASAPEQGGHEQFF	.	TRBV5-1	TRBJ2-1	.
TGTGCCAGCATCCAACTAGCGGGGGGGTTGAATGAGCAGTTCTTC	CASIQLAGGLNEQFF	TRBD2	TRBV6-1	TRBJ2-1	.
TGTGCCAGCAGCTTAGAGGCTAGCGGGGGCTACGAGCAGTACTTC	CASSLEASGGYEQYF	TRBD2	TRBV7-8	TRBJ2-7	.
TGTGCTAGTGGTTTTAGGGGAGGTGGGGCCAACGTCCTGACTTTC	CASGFRGGGANVLTF	.	TRBV12-5	TRBJ2-6	.
TGCGCCAGCAGCTTGGCGAACTCGTACGAGCAGTACTTC	CASSLANSYEQYF	.	TRBV5-1	TRBJ2-7	few
TGTGCCAGCAGCTTAGTCGGGGGGCCCTCCCTCTACGAGCAGTACTTC	CASSLVGGPSLYEQYF	.	TRBV7-8	TRBJ2-7	few
TGTGCCAGCACCGAACGGGGACACCTAAACACTGAAGCTTTCTTT	CASTERGHLNTEAFF	.	TRBV28	TRBJ1-1	.
TGTGCCAGCAGCTTCGGACAGTTCTATGGCTACACCTTC	CASSFGQFYGYTF	.	TRBV5-8	TRBJ1-2	.
TGTGCCAGCAGTTGGGACAGGGGTAACGAGCAGTACTTC	CASSWDRGNEQYF	TRBD1	TRBV27	TRBJ2-7	.
TGTGCCAGCAGTCCTACTAGCGGGGGGACTCCCTACGAGCAGTACTTC	CASSPTSGGTPYEQYF	TRBD2	TRBV27	TRBJ2-7	.
TGTGCGGAGTCCCAGAACTCCTACGAGCAGTACTTC	CAESQNSYEQYF	.	TRBV6-6	TRBJ2-7	.
TGTGCCAGCAGTGGACAGGGACACCAACTGGCCCAGTACTTC	CASSGQGHQLAQYF	TRBD1	TRBV28	TRBJ2-5	few
TGTGCCAGCAGCTCCCTTTTGAACTCTGGCTACACCTTC	CASSSLLNSGYTF	.	TRBV7-9	TRBJ1-2	.
TGTGCCAGCAGCAACACAGGGAGCGAGCAGTACTTC	CASSNTGSEQYF	.	TRBV9	TRBJ2-7	few
TGTGCCAGTAGGGAGACGGCACAGGGGAATTCACCCCTCCACTTT	CASRETAQGNSPLHF	TRBD1	TRBV19	TRBJ1-6	.
TGTGCCAGCTCAATATCGGGGGTTTTGCTCGAGCAGTACTTC	CASSISGVLLEQYF	.	TRBV18	TRBJ2-7	.
TGTGCCAGCGGCAGCCGGGACAGACTTAAAGAAGCTTTCTTT	CASGSRDRLKEAFF	TRBD1	TRBV6-5	TRBJ1-1	once
TGTGCCAGCCGAGGTGCCCCGATCACTGAAGCTTTCTTT	CASRGAPITEAFF	.	TRBV9	TRBJ1-1	.
TGTGCCAGCAGTACACACCCTGGGGCCAACGTCCTGACTTTC	CASSTHPGANVLTF	.	TRBV6-5	TRBJ2-6	.
TGTGCCAGCAGTGAACATAGCAATCAGCCCCAGCATTTT	CASSEHSNQPQHF	.	TRBV6-1	TRBJ1-5	.
TGTGCCAGCCGACAGGGATATAGCAATCAGCCCCAGCATTTT	CASRQGYSNQPQHF	TRBD1	TRBV19	TRBJ1-5	.
TGTGCCAGCAGTCTTAATAGCAATCAGCCCCAGCATTTT	CASSLNSNQPQHF	.	TRBV6-6	TRBJ1-5	.
TGCGCCAGCAGCGCGTTCCGGGACAGTTCCGAGCAGTACTTC	CASSAFRDSSEQYF	TRBD1	TRBV5-1	TRBJ2-7	.
TGTGCCAGCAGCTTAGGACTAGCGGGGGTGTACGAGCAGTACTTC	CASSLGLAGVYEQYF	TRBD2	TRBV11-2	TRBJ2-7	few
TGTGCCAGCAGTTCAGGACTAGCAGGCTACGAGCAGTACTTC	CASSSGLAGYEQYF	TRBD2	TRBV6-5	TRBJ2-7	few
TGCGCCAGCAGCCCCCCCGGGGGTTACACTGAAGCTTTCTTT	CASSPPGGYTEAFF	.	TRBV4-1	TRBJ1-1	few
TGCGCCAGCCGGGTTGAATCGGTTCAAAGTCGGGCCAACGTCCTGACTTTC	CASRVESVQSRANVLTF	.	TRBV5-1	TRBJ2-6	.
TGTGCCATCAGTGAAGGGGACAGGGGACCCTACGAGCAGTACTTC	CAISEGDRGPYEQYF	TRBD1	TRBV10-3	TRBJ2-7	.
TGTGCCAGCCGCCCGGGTCTTACTAACAATGAGCAGTTCTTC	CASRPGLTNNEQFF	.	TRBV19	TRBJ2-1	.
TGCGCCAGCGGCCCGGGACTAGCGCGGGAGCAGTACTTC	CASGPGLAREQYF	TRBD2	TRBV10-2	TRBJ2-7	few
TGTGCCAGCAGTCCGGACAGTGCAACTAATGAAAAACTGTTTTTT	CASSPDSATNEKLFF	.	TRBV6-6	TRBJ1-4	.
TGTGCTAGCAGCTTAGCCGAGGGGGGGCCCTACGAGCAGTACTTC	CASSLAEGGPYEQYF	.	TRBV7-7	TRBJ2-7	.
TGTGCCAGCACACAACTAGCGGGGGGTGTATACGAGCAGTACTTC	CASTQLAGGVYEQYF	TRBD2	TRBV2	TRBJ2-7	few